This passage covers 23 T cell receptor beta chains from one sample sequenced in a study of control samples from healthy donors and cancer patients. Assay: immunoSEQ multiplex PCR; the TCRdb copy retains only in-frame clones and omits some. Of 100,000 to 150,000 clones in the sample, about nine tenths are singletons; the top ten hold about 8.7%. The sample taken for sequencing was blood. The receptors were gathered from a man in his forties in good health.

This chain uses TRBV25-1 with TRBJ2-5; D unclear. Germline values: CDR1 MGHDK, CDR2 SYGVNS. V shed 1 base and J shed 0 bases, with 9 bases lying between them. The CDR3 has 15 residues. The CDR3 DNA sequence: TGTGCCAGCAGTGAATGGGCACCCTACCAAGAGACCCAGTACTTC. Encoded protein: CASSEWAPYQETQYF. Drawing the rest from reference TRBV25-1 and TRBJ2-5, the complete variable domain is EADIYQTPRYLVIGTGKKITLECSQTMGHDKMYWYQQDPGMELHLIHYSYGVNSTEKGDLSSESTVSRIRTEHFPLTLESARPSHTSQYLCASSEWAPYQETQYFGPGTRLLVL.

Points on this clone: At one end the junction does not follow the germline gene, possibly because of a read error. The rearrangement joins TRBV25-1 to TRBJ1-4; 8 bases match TRBD1. The CDR3 extends over 14 amino acids. Germline CDR1 reads MGHDK; CDR2 reads SYGVNS. CDR3 DNA: TGTACCAGCAGTGGGACAGGTTCCGATGAAAAACTGTTTTTT. This gives the protein CTSSGTGSDEKLFF.

V usage is TRBV5-6 and J usage is TRBJ1-2; D call uncertain. Germline values: CDR1 SGHDT, CDR2 YYEEEE. Trimming removed 0 bases at V and 1 base at J, with 7 bases between. This CDR3 comprises 14 residues. CDR3 sequence reads: CASSLETSNYGYTF. The CDR3 DNA is TGTGCCAGCAGCTTGGAGACAAGTAACTATGGCTACACCTTC.

In regard to this clone: The sample holds other DNA sequences that translate to the same CDR3. The V and J genes are TRBV9 and TRBJ2-7; 8 nucleotides agree with TRBD2. The CDR3 runs to 13 residues. V shed 3 bases, J shed 4 bases, and the junction held 3 bases outside the gene matches. Germline lookup yields CDR1 SGDLS and CDR2 YYNGEE. The CDR3 reads CASSGGLAYEQYF. The DNA of the CDR3 is TGTGCCAGCAGCGGAGGACTAGCTTACGAGCAGTACTTC.

The chain carries TRBV20-1 and TRBJ2-3; D perhaps matches TRBD2 (5 bases). V lost 3 bases and J 1 base, leaving 8 bases between the germline ends. From germline, CDR1 is DFQATT and CDR2 SNEGSKA (reference sequence). The CDR3 runs 13 residues. As DNA, the CDR3 is TGCAGTGCTAGTAATAGCGGCACAGATACGCAGTATTTT. This gives the protein CSASNSGTDTQYF.

The chain carries TRBV30 and TRBJ2-5; 11 bases match TRBD1. The junction had 10 bases not matched to a gene; V was cut back by 2 bases and J by 5 bases. Germline lookup yields CDR1 GTSNPN and CDR2 SVGIG (reference sequence). The CDR3 length is 16 residues. The CDR3 reads CAWSIWTGGTGETQYF. DNA of the CDR3: TGTGCCTGGAGTATATGGACAGGGGGCACGGGCGAGACCCAGTACTTC.

The V and J genes are TRBV11-2 and TRBJ2-7; 10 bases map to TRBD2. The CDR3 sequence is 19 residues long. Germline CDR1 SGHAT, CDR2 FQNNGV. V dropped 0 bases and J dropped 0; count of bases not matched to a gene: 11. The CDR3 DNA follows: TGTGCCAGCAGCTTAGAGCTGGCTAGCGGGGGAACTGACTCCTACGAGCAGTACTTC. The encoded protein is CASSLELASGGTDSYEQYF.

J is TRBJ1-2 and V is TRBV19; D unclear. Trimming pared 6 bases from V and 5 bases from J, leaving 22 bases between. Germline V gene lookup returns CDR1 LNHDA and CDR2 SQIVND (reference sequence). CDR3 length: 16 residues. For the CDR3, the DNA is TGTGCCAGTAGGATACATGAATGGGGTGAAGGATATGGCTACACCTTC. It translates to CASRIHEWGEGYGYTF.

V and J are TRBV6-2 or TRBV6-3 and TRBJ2-1; D unclear. Germline CDR1 reads MNHEY; CDR2 reads SVGEGT. This CDR3 has 12 residues. V lost 6 bases to trimming and J lost 7 bases, with 10 bases between them. CDR3 sequence (DNA): TGTGCCAGCAGCCGGGCACCGAATGAGCAGTTCTTC. It translates to CASSRAPNEQFF.

The chain couples TRBV2 to TRBJ2-1; D may be TRBD2 (5 bases). Germline V CDR1 and CDR2: SNHLY, FYNNEI. Trimming left V 0 bases short and J 0 bases short, with 12 bases between. The CDR3 is 17 residues long. The CDR3 protein is CASSEARGRSSYNEQFF. In DNA form, the CDR3 reads TGTGCCAGCAGTGAAGCGCGCGGGCGGAGCTCCTACAATGAGCAGTTCTTC.

This clone was counted only a few times. The J gene is TRBJ1-3, the V gene TRBV6-5, with a tentative D call TRBD1 (6 bases). The V gene lost 0 bases and the J gene lost 2 bases, with 8 bases spanning the gap. The CDR3 consists of 15 residues. From germline, CDR1 is MNHEY and CDR2 SVGAGI. CDR3 loop: CASSYSAGAGNTIYF. CDR3 nucleotides: TGTGCCAGCAGTTACTCGGCAGGGGCTGGAAACACCATATATTTT.

The gene calls are TRBV19 and TRBJ2-7; the D gene is possibly TRBD1 (6 bases). CDR3 length: 13 residues. Germline V gene data show CDR1 as LNHDA and CDR2 as SQIVND (reference sequence). V was shortened by 5 bases and J by 3 bases, with 11 bases between the two germline ends. CDR3 region: CASSSVGGYEQYF. CDR3 nucleotide sequence: TGTGCCAGTAGTTCGGTAGGGGGCTACGAGCAGTACTTC.

The chain combines TRBV5-1 with TRBJ2-5; 12 positions match TRBD2. Germline V CDR1 and CDR2: SGHRS, YFSETQ. With V trimmed by 7 bases and J by 4 bases, 5 bases remained unmatched. This CDR3 contains 14 residues. CDR3 loop: CASETSGGSETQYF. The CDR3 region has the DNA TGCGCCAGCGAGACTAGCGGGGGATCAGAGACCCAGTACTTC.

In its sample, this clone was seen once. The V and J genes are TRBV30 and TRBJ1-2; D is unresolved. Germline V gene sequence: CDR1 GTSNPN, CDR2 SVGIG (reference sequence). This CDR3 has 14 amino acids. The germline V and J ends were trimmed by 0 bases and 1 base, with 9 bases remaining between them. The CDR3 loop reads CAWSVTPNNYGYTF. The CDR3 bases are TGTGCCTGGAGTGTTACACCGAATAACTATGGCTACACCTTC.

V is TRBV5-4 and J is TRBJ1-1; D unresolved. This CDR3 is 14 amino acids long. Germline assignment: CDR1 SGHNT and CDR2 YYREEE (reference sequence). V lost 2 bases and J 4 bases, leaving 12 bases between the germline ends. The CDR3 region is CASSLVSGSTEAFF. CDR3 sequence (DNA): TGTGCCAGCAGCTTAGTCTCGGGGTCCACTGAAGCTTTCTTT. Full variable domain (remainder filled in from reference TRBV5-4 and TRBJ1-1): ETGVTQSPTHLIKTRGQQVTLRCSSQSGHNTVSWYQQALGQGPQFIFQYYREEENGRGNFPPRFSGLQFPNYSSELNVNALELDDSALYLCASSLVSGSTEAFFGQGTRLTVV.

This clone was counted only a few times. The V gene is TRBV7-9, the J gene TRBJ1-5; the D gene is possibly TRBD1 (5 bases). The CDR3 consists of 16 residues. In germline, CDR1 is SEHNR, CDR2 FQNEAQ (reference sequence). The V end was cut by 5 bases, the J end by 0 bases, with 14 bases between. The CDR3 spells CASSAGIPYSNQPQHF. The CDR3 DNA sequence: TGTGCCAGCAGCGCAGGGATTCCGTATAGCAATCAGCCCCAGCATTTT.

The chain employs TRBV6-5 and TRBJ1-2; D remains unclear. Trimming cost V 2 bases and J 4 bases, with 14 bases left between them. CDR1 is MNHEY, CDR2 SVGAGI, per germline. The CDR3 has 15 residues. CDR3 nucleotide sequence: TGTGCCAGCAGTTACGGTGGCAGTAGAGCCTATGGCTACACCTTC. This sequence encodes CASSYGGSRAYGYTF.

This clone was picked up one time. This chain joins TRBV9 and TRBJ2-7; D might be TRBD1 (7 bases). Trimming left V 1 base short and J 2 bases short, with 16 bases between. This CDR3 spans 16 amino acids. Germline CDR1 is SGDLS and CDR2 is YYNGEE. The CDR3 protein is CASSVSGGGLTYEQYF. In DNA, the CDR3 is TGTGCCAGCAGCGTAAGCGGAGGGGGCTTGACCTACGAGCAGTACTTC.

This chain links TRBV25-1 with TRBJ1-3; tentatively, D is TRBD1 (5 bases). CDR3 length: 15 amino acids. The germline V gene has CDR1 MGHDK and CDR2 SYGVNS. The V gene lost 1 base and the J gene lost 0 bases, with 7 bases spanning the gap. The CDR3 nucleotides are TGTGCCAGCAGTGAATGGGGGTACTCTGGAAACACCATATATTTT. It specifies CASSEWGYSGNTIYF.

This sequence joins TRBV3-1 (or the pseudogene TRBV3-2) and TRBJ1-1, with 11 bases that match TRBD1. The germline gives CDR1 LGHDT, CDR2 YNNKEL (reference sequence). V lost 4 bases to trimming and J lost 7 bases; unmatched junction nucleotides: 8. CDR3 length: 15 residues. The chain's CDR3 is CASSRTGQGANEAFF. DNA of the CDR3: TGTGCCAGCAGCCGGACCGGACAGGGGGCGAATGAAGCTTTCTTT.

The rearrangement uses TRBV7-8 and TRBJ2-7; possibly TRBD1 for D (6 bases). Trimming shortened V by 3 bases and J by 7 bases, and 19 bases separated the two germline ends. CDR1 is SGHVS, CDR2 FQNEAQ, per germline. CDR3 length: 15 amino acids. The CDR3 DNA sequence: TGTGCCAGCAGCTTGCATCAGGGGCCGAGCTGGGAGCAGTACTTC. Translation: CASSLHQGPSWEQYF.

CDR3 sequence: CASSWGGQETQYF. The CDR3 DNA is TGTGCCAGCAGCTGGGGGGGCCAAGAGACCCAGTACTTC. The chain recombines TRBV5-6 with TRBJ2-5; 7 bases are shared with TRBD2. This CDR3 comprises 13 residues. J gave up 1 base and V 3 bases, and 0 bases lay outside the gene matches. Per the germline V gene, CDR1 is SGHDT and CDR2 is YYEEEE. Variable domain in full (rest from reference TRBV5-6 and TRBJ2-5): DAGVTQSPTHLIKTRGQQVTLRCSPKSGHDTVSWYQQALGQGPQFIFQYYEEEERQRGNFPDRFSGHQFPNYSSELNVNALLLGDSALYLCASSWGGQETQYFGPGTRLLVL.

This chain connects TRBV9 to TRBJ1-5, with unresolved D. The CDR3 extends over 14 amino acids. V was shortened by 1 base and J by 6 bases, with 11 bases between the two germline ends. Germline CDR1 is SGDLS and CDR2 is YYNGEE. CDR3 region: CASSVLHEGQPQHF. The DNA for the CDR3 is TGTGCCAGCAGCGTATTGCATGAAGGTCAGCCCCAGCATTTT.